One sample yielded the 8 T cell receptor beta chains listed below, sequenced in a study of post-analysis software for immune sequencing data. Study-wide points: The study found TRBV5-6, TRBV5-1 and TRBV20-1 among a few TRBV segments more frequent in patients than controls.

Researchers reported that TCR beta cDNA libraries carried unique molecular identifiers. In TCRdb, the PCR reads were re-called with MiXCR into one record per CDR3 protein. The sample holds 700,000 to 900,000 distinct CDR3 sequences, 35% to 55% seen once. Their cognate antigens are unknown. The sequencing input was blood. The receptors here all came from a girl aged 10 to 17 with multiple sclerosis.

The rearrangement joins TRBV29-1 to TRBJ1-5; 11 bases map to TRBD1. This CDR3 has 14 residues. CDR1 and CDR2 (germline): SQVTM, ANQGSEA. The junction had 4 bases not matched to a gene; V was cut back by 5 bases and J by 4 bases. This CDR3 is CSVMDRGRNQPQHF. The CDR3 DNA reads as TGCAGCGTTATGGACAGGGGGCGTAATCAGCCCCAGCATTTT. Variable domain in full (rest from reference TRBV29-1 and TRBJ1-5): SAVISQKPSRDICQRGTSLTIQCQVDSQVTMMFWYRQQPGQSLTLIATANQGSEATYESGFVIDKFPISRPNLTFSTLTVSNMSPEDSSIYLCSVMDRGRNQPQHFGDGTRLSIL.

The chain uses TRBV12-3 or TRBV12-4 and TRBJ1-2, with a tentative D call TRBD1 (5 bases). Trimming cost V 7 bases and J 8 bases, with 17 bases left between them. The CDR3 is 13 amino acids. CDR3 sequence: CASTLGGLGGYTF. The CDR3 nucleotides read TGTGCCAGCACCTTGGGGGGGTTGGGGGGCTACACCTTC.

V gene TRBV29-1 combines with J gene TRBJ1-1; perhaps TRBD1 as D (5 bases). The germline gives CDR1 SQVTM, CDR2 ANQGSEA. Trimming removed 2 bases from V and 5 bases from J, with 15 bases in between. This CDR3 region has 14 residues. The CDR3 DNA sequence: TGCAGCGTTGAACTCGGGTCCGCAGGGACTGAAGCTTTCTTT. This encodes CSVELGSAGTEAFF.

This rearrangement joins TRBV5-1 to TRBJ2-5; 10 bases match TRBD2. V was pared by 5 bases and J by 2 bases, with 6 bases of the junction left unmatched. Germline-derived CDR1 and CDR2 are SGHRS and YFSETQ. CDR3 length: 15 amino acids. The CDR3 nucleotides are TGCGCCAGCAGAGGACTAGCGGCCTTTCAAGAGACCCAGTACTTC. Residues: CASRGLAAFQETQYF.

V is TRBV5-8 and J is TRBJ1-6, with D maybe TRBD1 (6 bases). CDR1 is SGHTS, CDR2 YDEGEE, per germline. Deletions cut 0 bases from V and 8 bases from J, with 9 bases between. The CDR3 spans 14 residues. The CDR3 region is CASSLVRGDSPLHF. Written as DNA, the CDR3 is TGTGCCAGCAGCTTGGTAAGGGGGGATTCACCCCTCCACTTT.

V is TRBV5-1 and J is TRBJ2-5, with D possibly called TRBD1 or TRBD2 (5 bases each). The CDR3 covers 16 residues. V lost 5 bases and J lost 2, with 19 bases in between. CDR1 and CDR2 from the germline V gene are SGHRS and YFSETQ. The CDR3 spells CASRLRWSGPQETQYF. The CDR3 bases are TGCGCCAGCAGGCTTCGATGGTCGGGGCCTCAAGAGACCCAGTACTTC.

This chain links TRBV6-6 with TRBJ2-5; no clear D gene. Germline CDR1 is MNHNY and CDR2 is SVGAGI (reference sequence). There are 11 residues in the CDR3. V was pared by 1 base and J by 11 bases, with 8 bases between. The CDR3 sequence is CASSYYHEQYF. CDR3 DNA sequence: TGTGCCAGCAGTTACTACCATGAGCAGTACTTC.

This chain connects TRBV20-1 to TRBJ2-5; tentatively, D is TRBD2 (5 bases). Looked up from germline, CDR1 is DFQATT and CDR2 is SNEGSKA (reference sequence). This CDR3 contains 14 residues. Trimming pared 6 bases from V and 1 base from J, leaving 15 bases between. The DNA of the CDR3 is TGCAGTGCCCCTAGCCAGAGCGGCCAAGAGACCCAGTACTTC. It translates to CSAPSQSGQETQYF.